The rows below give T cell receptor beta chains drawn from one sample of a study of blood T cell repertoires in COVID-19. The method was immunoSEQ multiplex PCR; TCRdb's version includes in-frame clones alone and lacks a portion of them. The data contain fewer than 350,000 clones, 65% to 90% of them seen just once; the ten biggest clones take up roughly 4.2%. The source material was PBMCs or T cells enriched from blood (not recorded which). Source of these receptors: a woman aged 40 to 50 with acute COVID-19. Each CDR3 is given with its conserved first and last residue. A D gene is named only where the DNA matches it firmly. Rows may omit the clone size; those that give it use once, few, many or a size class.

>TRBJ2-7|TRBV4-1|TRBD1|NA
TGCGCCAGCAGCCCAGGACAGGGGCTCTACGAGCAGTACTTC
CASSPGQGLYEQYF
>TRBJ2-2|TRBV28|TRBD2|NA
TGTGCCAGCAGTTTTGCGGGGGGGCCCTGGAGGGCCGGGGAGCTGTTTTTT
CASSFAGGPWRAGELFF
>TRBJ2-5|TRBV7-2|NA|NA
TGTGCCAGCAGCTTAGGTGGGAGTCAAGAGACCCAGTACTTC
CASSLGGSQETQYF
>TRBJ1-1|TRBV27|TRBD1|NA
TGTGCCAGCAGTCGACAAGGGACAGGGGGGCAAGCTTTCTTT
CASSRQGTGGQAFF
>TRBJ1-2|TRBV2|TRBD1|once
TGTGCCAGCAGTGCCGGGACAGGGCTGGCTGGATACACCTTC
CASSAGTGLAGYTF
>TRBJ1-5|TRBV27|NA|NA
TGTGCCAGCAGGCTCAGGGGTGGCCAAAATCAGCCCCAGCATTTT
CASRLRGGQNQPQHF
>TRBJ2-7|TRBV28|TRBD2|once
TGTGCCAGCAGTTTAGGGACTAGAGGCTACGAGCAGTACTTC
CASSLGTRGYEQYF
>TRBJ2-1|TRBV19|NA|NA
TGTGCCAGTAACGATCGGGGTGGAAAATTTGAGCAGTTCTTC
CASNDRGGKFEQFF
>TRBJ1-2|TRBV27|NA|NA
TGTGCCAGCAGACCAGGACACCTCTATGGCTACACCTTC
CASRPGHLYGYTF
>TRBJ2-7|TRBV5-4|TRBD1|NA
TGTGCCAGCAGCTGGGGACAGGGGGACGAGCAGTACTTC
CASSWGQGDEQYF
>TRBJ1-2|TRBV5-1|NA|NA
TGCGCCAGCAGCCAGGGACTTACCCCGGGCGGCTACACCTTC
CASSQGLTPGGYTF
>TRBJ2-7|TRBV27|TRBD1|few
TGTGCCAGCAGTTTACTCGCAGGGGGCAGCCCCTACGAGCAGTACTTC
CASSLLAGGSPYEQYF
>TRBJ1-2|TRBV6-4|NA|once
TGTGCCAGCAGTGACGGTCGGGGTAACTATGGCTACACCTTC
CASSDGRGNYGYTF
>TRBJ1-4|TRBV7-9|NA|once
TGTGCCAGCAGCTCAGACAGAACTAATGAAAAACTGTTTTTT
CASSSDRTNEKLFF
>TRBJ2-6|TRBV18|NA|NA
TGTGCCAGCTCACCGGTCGGAGGCTCTGGGGCCAACGTCCTGACTTTC
CASSPVGGSGANVLTF
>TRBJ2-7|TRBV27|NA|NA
TGTGCCAGCAGTTCCATTCCCTACGAGCAGTACTTC
CASSSIPYEQYF